Listed here is a single TCR beta chain. V gave up 3 bases and J gave up 2 bases, with 16 bases separating them. CDR1 and CDR2 (germline): DFQATT, SNEGSKA (reference sequence). The CDR3 length is 15 residues. Primers used in a second PCR of roughly 6 to 11 cycles were a sample-barcoded 5' primer and a J-beta primer mix. In TCRdb, the 5' RACE reads were re-called with MiXCR into one record per CDR3 protein. Of about 1,600,000 distinct CDR3 sequences in the sample, 40% to 50% were seen once. This sample was included in a study of blood T cells in healthy people across ages. The TCR comes from a woman younger than 30 in good health. Sequenced sample: blood. The rearrangement links TRBV20-1 to TRBJ1-2; a possible D gene is TRBD1 (5 bases). The CDR3 reads CSASSQGPPNYGYTF. DNA for the CDR3: TGCAGTGCTAGTTCCCAGGGTCCTCCAAACTATGGCTACACCTTC.